This T cell receptor (beta chain) is from a study of T-cell memory formation after mild COVID-19. Each CDR3 protein is one row after TCRdb ran MiXCR on the 5' RACE reads. The sample holds 500,000 to 600,000 distinct CDR3 sequences, about a sixth seen once. The V gene lost 5 bases and the J gene lost 1 base, with 14 bases spanning the gap. Germline CDR1 reads SGHAT; CDR2 reads FQNNGV. The CDR3 covers 15 residues. This TCR was recovered from an adult woman who had mild COVID-19 (a few samples of this study predate the infection). Cell type and time point are not known. The chain combines TRBV11-2 with TRBJ2-5, with D perhaps matching TRBD2 (6 bases). Sequenced input: PBMCs or a T cell subset sorted from them (not recorded which). The CDR3 region has the DNA TGTGCCAGCAGCCGTTCCGGGGGAGGCCAAGAGACCCAGTACTTC. It translates to CASSRSGGGQETQYF.